Presented here are 10 T cell receptor beta chains from one specimen sequenced in a study of cytomegalovirus exposure and HLA in healthy donors. TCRdb keeps only in-frame clones here, not all; method: immunoSEQ multiplex PCR. The sample lists about 70,000 clones, around 92% occurring once. Sequencing was performed on PBMCs. These receptors were obtained from a man between 18 and 29 years old in good health and CMV-seropositive.

V and J are TRBV6-5 and TRBJ2-3; possibly TRBD2 for D (7 bases). Germline V gives CDR1 MNHEY, CDR2 SVGAGI. The V and J ends lost 2 bases and 2 bases respectively, with 14 bases between them. This CDR3 has 16 residues. The CDR3 region has the DNA TGTGCCAGCAGTTACCACCCCCGGGGGGCCACAGATACGCAGTATTTT. The encoded protein is CASSYHPRGATDTQYF.

The chain is built from TRBV10-1 and TRBJ2-4; D not certain. Trimming took 2 bases from V and 1 from J, leaving 3 bases between them. This CDR3 is built from 13 residues. Germline V gene data show CDR1 as WNHNN and CDR2 as SYGVQD (reference sequence). The CDR3 region is CASSEQAKNIQYF. Written as DNA, the CDR3 is TGCGCCAGCAGTGAGCAGGCCAAAAACATTCAGTACTTC.

As DNA, the CDR3 is TGTGCCAGCAGTACCGGGACAGCAGACTCTGGAAACACCATATATTTT. Translating gives CASSTGTADSGNTIYF. The rearrangement links TRBV27 to TRBJ1-3; 7 bases align to TRBD1. V shed 5 bases, J shed 0 bases, and the junction held 7 bases outside the gene matches. The CDR3 spans 16 residues. Looked up from germline, CDR1 is MNHEY and CDR2 is SMNVEV (reference sequence).

The chain uses TRBV28 and TRBJ2-7; D is perhaps TRBD1 (6 bases). The CDR3 totals 13 residues. V dropped 2 bases and J dropped 5 bases, with 10 bases sitting between them. The germline CDR1 and CDR2 sequences are MDHEN and SYDVKM. The CDR3 loop is CASSLIRGHEQYF. The CDR3 nucleotides are TGTGCCAGCAGTTTAATCAGGGGCCACGAGCAGTACTTC.

The chain has TRBV7-8 and TRBJ1-2, with a tentative D call TRBD1 (5 bases). Per germline, CDR1 SGHVS and CDR2 FQNEAQ. V lost 1 base to trimming and J lost 2 bases, with 17 bases between them. The CDR3 loop spans 17 amino acids. The CDR3 nucleotides read TGTGCCAGCAGCTTAGTTATCCGAGGGACTACCAACTATGGCTACACCTTC. Translated: CASSLVIRGTTNYGYTF.

The J gene is TRBJ2-1, the V gene TRBV6-5; the D gene is possibly TRBD1 (5 bases). Germline CDR1 is MNHEY and CDR2 is SVGAGI. Trimming removed 0 bases at V and 10 bases at J, with 13 bases between. The CDR3 contains 14 residues. CDR3 bases: TGTGCCAGCAGTTACTCACCCAGGGAAAAGGAGCAGTTCTTC. It translates to CASSYSPREKEQFF.

This chain uses TRBV5-1 with TRBJ1-1, with 7 positions matching TRBD1. Germline V gives CDR1 SGHRS, CDR2 YFSETQ. This CDR3 comprises 13 residues. V lost 1 base, J lost 5 bases, and 2 bases stayed unmatched. As DNA, the CDR3 is TGCGCCAGCAGCTTGAGGGGGCTTACTGAAGCTTTCTTT. The encoded protein is CASSLRGLTEAFF.

V gene TRBV5-1 combines with J gene TRBJ2-5; TRBD1 or TRBD2 may be the D gene (7 bases each). Trimming cost V 4 bases and J 4 bases, with 17 bases left between them. The CDR3 contains 15 residues. Germline V gene data show CDR1 as SGHRS and CDR2 as YFSETQ. CDR3 nucleotides: TGCGCCAGCAGCCTGGGAGGGACAGAAGGAGAGACCCAGTACTTC. Amino acids: CASSLGGTEGETQYF. Full variable domain (missing parts from reference TRBV5-1 and TRBJ2-5): KAGVTQTPRYLIKTRGQQVTLSCSPISGHRSVSWYQQTPGQGLQFLFEYFSETQRNKGNFPGRFSGRQFSNSRSEMNVSTLELGDSALYLCASSLGGTEGETQYFGPGTRLLVL.

The J gene is TRBJ1-1, the V gene TRBV29-1; TRBD1 might be the D (5 bases). Trimming left V 4 bases short and J 1 base short, with 13 bases between. Germline V gives CDR1 SQVTM, CDR2 ANQGSEA. The CDR3 has 14 residues. CDR3 protein: CSVAGGGANTEAFF. In DNA form, the CDR3 reads TGCAGCGTTGCCGGGGGGGGTGCGAACACTGAAGCTTTCTTT.

The table lists this clone with a count of one. J is TRBJ2-7 and V is TRBV5-1, with D perhaps matching TRBD2 (5 bases). The V end lost 4 bases, the J end lost 1 base, and 12 bases lay between the germline ends. The CDR3 sequence is 14 residues long. Germline CDR1 SGHRS, CDR2 YFSETQ. CDR3 sequence (DNA): TGCGCCAGCAGCCACCCTGACTATTCCTACGAGCAGTACTTC. Its translation is CASSHPDYSYEQYF.